The entry below gives a single T cell receptor (beta chain) sequence along with its context. The data are from a study of blood T cell repertoires in COVID-19. Study in general: The analysed material was cDNA or gDNA that came from T cells, B-cell-depleted T cells, or PBMCs.

In the original workflow: Quantification of nucleated cells was approximated via reference gene primer amplification. Sequencing used immunoSEQ multiplex PCR; TCRdb keeps in-frame clones, though not all of them. The V and J calls and clone size are taken from that table; D and trimming were inferred from the DNA. Of approximately 200,000 clones listed, approximately 85% are singletons. The specimen was peripheral blood. This TCR derives from a human donor with active or convalescent COVID-19. The donor label of this sample is uncertain.

CDR3 sequence: CASSQDLLLHNEQFF. CDR3 bases: TGTGCCAGCAGCCAAGATCTTCTACTTCACAATGAGCAGTTCTTC. The chain couples TRBV3-1 (or the pseudogene TRBV3-2) to TRBJ2-1; D is uncertain. From germline, CDR1 is LGHDT and CDR2 YNNKEL (reference sequence). Trimming took 0 bases from V and 5 from J, leaving 11 bases between them. CDR3 length: 15 residues.